This TCR beta chain was retrieved from a study of blood T cell repertoires in COVID-19. Across the whole study: Italy, Spain and the United States were the sources of the convalescent and acute COVID-19 samples. T cells, B-cell-depleted T cells, or PBMCs supplied cDNA or gDNA.

Repertoires were generated with immunoSEQ multiplex PCR, while TCRdb's copy carries only in-frame clones and drops some. The sample gives under 200,000 clones, 85% to 90% of which show up once; roughly 7% is in the top ten. The CDR3 is made up of 13 amino acids. In germline, CDR1 is LNHDA, CDR2 SQIVND (reference sequence). V was cut by 3 bases and J by 3 bases, with 9 bases left in between. This sequence was found in a man in his fifties with active or convalescent COVID-19. The gene calls are TRBV19 and TRBJ2-7, with D possibly being TRBD2 (5 bases). Sequenced material: peripheral blood. The CDR3 region is CASSIGVRYEQYF. The CDR3 DNA reads TGTGCCAGTAGTATCGGGGTTCGCTACGAGCAGTACTTC.